This TCR beta chain was captured by sequencing in a study of shared clonotypes between healthy human individuals. Overall study: Used for every donor were three CD4 naive, three CD4 memory, two CD8 naive and one CD8 memory plate.

The length of the CDR3 is 12 residues. V was shortened by 1 base and J by 7 bases, with 4 bases between the two germline ends. Germline CDR1 reads SGHTA; CDR2 reads FQGNSA. The input for sorted-subset replicate PCRs was 200 ng DNA, 25,000 to 30,000 T cell genomes. Profiling relied on immunoSEQ multiplex PCR, and the TCRdb table lists in-frame clones only, not all of them. Of 2 million to 3 million clones in the sample, over 85% were seen once. The donors, healthy adults who were HIV-negative, had experienced no recent acute infections or vaccinations. On this clone: Other DNA sequences in this sample translate to the same CDR3.

Sequenced input: naive CD4+ T cells from PBMCs. Subset meaning: CD45RA+ positively selected. The rearrangement uses TRBV7-2 and TRBJ1-4; D call uncertain. The sequence was collected from a man aged 18-30 years in good health. Some clones in this sample may be carry-over from other donors' samples. DNA of the CDR3: TGTGCCAGCAGCTTAGGGGGTGAAAAACTGTTTTTT. This sequence encodes CASSLGGEKLFF.